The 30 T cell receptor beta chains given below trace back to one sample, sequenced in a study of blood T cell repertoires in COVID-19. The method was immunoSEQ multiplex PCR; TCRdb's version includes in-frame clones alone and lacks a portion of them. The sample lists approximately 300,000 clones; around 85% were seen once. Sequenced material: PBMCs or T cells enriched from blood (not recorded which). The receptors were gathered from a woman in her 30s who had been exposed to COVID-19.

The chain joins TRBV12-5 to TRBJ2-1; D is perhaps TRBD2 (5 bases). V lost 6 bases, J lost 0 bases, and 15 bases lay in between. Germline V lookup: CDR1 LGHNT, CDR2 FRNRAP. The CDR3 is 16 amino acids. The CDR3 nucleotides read TGTGCTAGTGGCCCTGGACTGATGAGCTCCTACAATGAGCAGTTCTTC. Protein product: CASGPGLMSSYNEQFF.

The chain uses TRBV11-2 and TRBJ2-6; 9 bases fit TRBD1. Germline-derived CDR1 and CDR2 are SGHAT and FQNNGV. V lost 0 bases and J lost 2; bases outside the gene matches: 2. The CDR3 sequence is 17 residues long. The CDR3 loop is CASSLEGTGTGANVLTF. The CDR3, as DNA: TGTGCCAGCAGCTTAGAAGGGACAGGGACTGGGGCCAACGTCCTGACTTTC.

In DNA, the CDR3 is TGTGCCAGCAGCAGACTAGACTACGAGCAGTACTTC. Protein: CASSRLDYEQYF. The genes are TRBV11-1 and TRBJ2-7; a weak D match, TRBD2 (6 bases). This CDR3 spans 12 amino acids. Germline CDR1 and CDR2: SGHAT and FQDESV (reference sequence). V shed 5 bases and J shed 3 bases, with 8 bases lying between them.

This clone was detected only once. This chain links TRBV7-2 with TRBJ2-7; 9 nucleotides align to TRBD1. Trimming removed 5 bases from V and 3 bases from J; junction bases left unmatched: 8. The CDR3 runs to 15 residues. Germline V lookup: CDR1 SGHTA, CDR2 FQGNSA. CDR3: CASSDYGTGNYEQYF. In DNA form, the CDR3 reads TGTGCCAGCAGCGATTACGGGACAGGGAACTACGAGCAGTACTTC.

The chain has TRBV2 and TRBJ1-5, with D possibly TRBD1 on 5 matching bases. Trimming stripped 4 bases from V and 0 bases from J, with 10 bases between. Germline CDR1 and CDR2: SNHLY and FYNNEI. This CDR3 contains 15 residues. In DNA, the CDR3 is TGTGCCAGCAGTGCCAGGGAATATAGCAATCAGCCCCAGCATTTT. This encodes CASSAREYSNQPQHF. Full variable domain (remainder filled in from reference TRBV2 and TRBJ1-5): EPEVTQTPSHQVTQMGQEVILRCVPISNHLYFYWYRQILGQKVEFLVSFYNNEISEKSEIFDDQFSVERPDGSNFTLKIRSTKLEDSAMYFCASSAREYSNQPQHFGDGTRLSIL.

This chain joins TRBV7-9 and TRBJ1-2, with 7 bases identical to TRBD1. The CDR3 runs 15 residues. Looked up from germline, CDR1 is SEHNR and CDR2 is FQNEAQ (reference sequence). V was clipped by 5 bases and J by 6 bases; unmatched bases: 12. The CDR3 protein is CASSPGDSLEDGYTF. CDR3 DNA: TGTGCCAGCAGCCCAGGGGACAGCCTTGAAGATGGCTACACCTTC.

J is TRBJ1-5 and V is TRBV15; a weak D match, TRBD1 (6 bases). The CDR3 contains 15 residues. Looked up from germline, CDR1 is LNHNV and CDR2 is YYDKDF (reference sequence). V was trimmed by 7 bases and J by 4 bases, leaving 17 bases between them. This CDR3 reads CATTMDSGPNQPQHF. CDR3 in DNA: TGTGCCACCACCATGGACAGTGGGCCGAATCAGCCCCAGCATTTT.

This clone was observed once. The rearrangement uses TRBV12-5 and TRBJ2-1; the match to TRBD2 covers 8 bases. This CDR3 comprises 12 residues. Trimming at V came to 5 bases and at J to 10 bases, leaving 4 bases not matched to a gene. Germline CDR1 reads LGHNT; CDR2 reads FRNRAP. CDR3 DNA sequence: TGTGCTAGTGGTCTCACTAGCGGCGAGCAGTTCTTC. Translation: CASGLTSGEQFF.

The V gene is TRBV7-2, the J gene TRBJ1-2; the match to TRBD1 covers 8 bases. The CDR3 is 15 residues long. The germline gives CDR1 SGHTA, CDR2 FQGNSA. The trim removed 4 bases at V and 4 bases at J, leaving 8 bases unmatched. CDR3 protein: CASSSGTGKRYGYTF. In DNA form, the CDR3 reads TGTGCCAGCAGCTCTGGGACAGGAAAACGCTATGGCTACACCTTC.

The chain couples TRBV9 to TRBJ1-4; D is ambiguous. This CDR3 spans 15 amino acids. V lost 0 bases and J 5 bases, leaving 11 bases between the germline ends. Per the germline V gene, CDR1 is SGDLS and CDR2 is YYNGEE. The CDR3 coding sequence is TGTGCCAGCAGCGTAGCCGACGTCGGGAATGAAAAACTGTTTTTT. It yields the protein CASSVADVGNEKLFF.

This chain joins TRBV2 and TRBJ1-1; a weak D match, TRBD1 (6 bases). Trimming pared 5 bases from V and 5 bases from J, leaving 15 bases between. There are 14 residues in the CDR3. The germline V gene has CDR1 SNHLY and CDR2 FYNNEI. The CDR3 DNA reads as TGTGCCAGCAGTCCACAGGGCCTGGGGACTGAAGCTTTCTTT. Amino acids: CASSPQGLGTEAFF.

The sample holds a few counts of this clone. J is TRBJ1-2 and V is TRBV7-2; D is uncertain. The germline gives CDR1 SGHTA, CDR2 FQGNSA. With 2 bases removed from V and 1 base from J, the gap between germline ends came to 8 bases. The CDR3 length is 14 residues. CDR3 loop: CASSLNSINYGYTF. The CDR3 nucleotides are TGTGCCAGCAGCTTAAATTCCATTAACTATGGCTACACCTTC. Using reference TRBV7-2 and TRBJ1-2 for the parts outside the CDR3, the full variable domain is GAGVSQSPSNKVTEKGKDVELRCDPISGHTALYWYRQSLGQGLEFLIYFQGNSAPDKSGLPSDRFSAERTGGSVSTLTIQRTQQEDSAVYLCASSLNSINYGYTFGSGTRLTVV.

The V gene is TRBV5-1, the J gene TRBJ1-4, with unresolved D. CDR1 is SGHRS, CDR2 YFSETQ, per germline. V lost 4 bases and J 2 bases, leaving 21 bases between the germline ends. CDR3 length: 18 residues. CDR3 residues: CASSPLSRTSRTNEKLFF. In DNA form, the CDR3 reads TGCGCCAGCAGCCCCTTAAGCAGAACCTCTAGGACTAATGAAAAACTGTTTTTT.

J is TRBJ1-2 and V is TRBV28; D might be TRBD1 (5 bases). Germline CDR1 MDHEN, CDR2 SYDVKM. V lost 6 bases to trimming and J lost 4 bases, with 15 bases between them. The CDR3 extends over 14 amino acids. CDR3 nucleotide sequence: TGTGCCAGCAGCCCCACAGGCCCAATCTATGGCTACACCTTC. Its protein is CASSPTGPIYGYTF.

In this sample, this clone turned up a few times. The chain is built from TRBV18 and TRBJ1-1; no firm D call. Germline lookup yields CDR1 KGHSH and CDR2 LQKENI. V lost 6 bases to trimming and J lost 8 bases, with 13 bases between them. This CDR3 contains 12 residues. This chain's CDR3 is CASSSTGREAFF. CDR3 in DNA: TGTGCCAGCTCCTCAACCGGCAGGGAAGCTTTCTTT. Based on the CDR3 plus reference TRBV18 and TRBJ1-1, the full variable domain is NAGVMQNPRHLVRRRGQEARLRCSPMKGHSHVYWYRQLPEEGLKFMVYLQKENIIDESGMPKERFSAEFPKEGPSILRIQQVVRGDSAAYFCASSSTGREAFFGQGTRLTVV.

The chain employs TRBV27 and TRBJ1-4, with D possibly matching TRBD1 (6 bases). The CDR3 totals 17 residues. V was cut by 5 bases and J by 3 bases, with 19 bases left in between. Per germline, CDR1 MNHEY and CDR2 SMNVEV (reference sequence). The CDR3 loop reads CASSPLTPQGPNEKLFF. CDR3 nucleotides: TGTGCCAGCAGTCCGCTGACCCCCCAGGGGCCTAATGAAAAACTGTTTTTT. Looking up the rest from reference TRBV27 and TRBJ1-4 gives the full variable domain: EAQVTQNPRYLITVTGKKLTVTCSQNMNHEYMSWYRQDPGLGLRQIYYSMNVEVTDKGDVPEGYKVSRKEKRNFPLILESPSPNQTSLYFCASSPLTPQGPNEKLFFGSGTQLSVL.

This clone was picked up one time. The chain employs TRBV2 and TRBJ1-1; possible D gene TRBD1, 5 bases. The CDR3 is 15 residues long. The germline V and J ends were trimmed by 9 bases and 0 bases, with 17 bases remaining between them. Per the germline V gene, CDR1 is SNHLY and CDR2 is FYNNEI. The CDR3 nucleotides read TGTGCCAGTCGAGCCCCCGGGGGATTGAACACTGAAGCTTTCTTT. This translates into CASRAPGGLNTEAFF.

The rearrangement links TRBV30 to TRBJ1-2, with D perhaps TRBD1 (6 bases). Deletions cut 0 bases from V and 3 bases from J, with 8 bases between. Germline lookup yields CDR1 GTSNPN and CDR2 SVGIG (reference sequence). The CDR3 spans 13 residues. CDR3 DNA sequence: TGTGCCTGGAGTGTACGACAGGACTATGGCTACACCTTC. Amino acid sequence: CAWSVRQDYGYTF.

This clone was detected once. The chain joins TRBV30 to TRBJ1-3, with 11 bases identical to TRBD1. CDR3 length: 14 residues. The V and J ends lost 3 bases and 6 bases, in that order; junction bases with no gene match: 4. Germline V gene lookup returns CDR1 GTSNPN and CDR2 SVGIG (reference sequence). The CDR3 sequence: CAWRRTGGQNTIYF. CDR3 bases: TGTGCCTGGAGAAGGACAGGGGGCCAAAACACCATATATTTT.

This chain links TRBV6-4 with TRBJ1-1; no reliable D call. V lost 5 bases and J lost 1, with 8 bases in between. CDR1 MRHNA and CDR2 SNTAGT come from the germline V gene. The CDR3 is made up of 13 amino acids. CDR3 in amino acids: CASSPTRNTEAFF. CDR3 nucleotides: TGTGCCAGCAGTCCCACGAGGAACACTGAAGCTTTCTTT.

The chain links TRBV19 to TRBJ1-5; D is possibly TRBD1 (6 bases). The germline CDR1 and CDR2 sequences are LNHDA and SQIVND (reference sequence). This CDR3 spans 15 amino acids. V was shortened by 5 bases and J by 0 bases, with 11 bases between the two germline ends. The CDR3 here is CASSPGQYSNQPQHF. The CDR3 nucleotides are TGTGCCAGTAGTCCCGGACAGTATAGCAATCAGCCCCAGCATTTT. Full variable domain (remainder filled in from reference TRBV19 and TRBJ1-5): DGGITQSPKYLFRKEGQNVTLSCEQNLNHDAMYWYRQDPGQGLRLIYYSQIVNDFQKGDIAEGYSVSREKKESFPLTVTSAQKNPTAFYLCASSPGQYSNQPQHFGDGTRLSIL.

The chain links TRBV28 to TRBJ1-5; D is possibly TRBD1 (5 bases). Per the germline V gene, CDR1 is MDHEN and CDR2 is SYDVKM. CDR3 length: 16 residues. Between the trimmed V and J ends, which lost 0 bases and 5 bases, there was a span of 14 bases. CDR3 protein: CASSLWQGSFDQPQHF. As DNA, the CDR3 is TGTGCCAGCAGTTTATGGCAGGGTTCATTCGATCAGCCCCAGCATTTT.

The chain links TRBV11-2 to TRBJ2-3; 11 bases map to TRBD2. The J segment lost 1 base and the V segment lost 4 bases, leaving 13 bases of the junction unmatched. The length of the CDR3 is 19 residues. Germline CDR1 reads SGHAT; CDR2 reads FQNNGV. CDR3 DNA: TGTGCCAGCAGCTCCCCCCAAGGACTAGCGGGTCACGGCACAGATACGCAGTATTTT. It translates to CASSSPQGLAGHGTDTQYF.

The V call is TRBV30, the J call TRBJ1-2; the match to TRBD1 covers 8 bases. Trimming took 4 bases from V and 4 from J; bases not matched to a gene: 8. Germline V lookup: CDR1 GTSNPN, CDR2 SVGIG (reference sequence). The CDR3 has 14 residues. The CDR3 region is CAWKRTGTGYGYTF. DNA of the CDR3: TGTGCCTGGAAACGGACAGGGACGGGCTATGGCTACACCTTC.

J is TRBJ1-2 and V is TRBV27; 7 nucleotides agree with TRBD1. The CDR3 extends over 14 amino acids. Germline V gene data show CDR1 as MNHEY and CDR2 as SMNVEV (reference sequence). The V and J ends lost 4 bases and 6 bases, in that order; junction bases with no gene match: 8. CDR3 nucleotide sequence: TGTGCCAGCAGTTCGCCCGACAGGGTTAATGGCTACACCTTC. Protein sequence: CASSSPDRVNGYTF.

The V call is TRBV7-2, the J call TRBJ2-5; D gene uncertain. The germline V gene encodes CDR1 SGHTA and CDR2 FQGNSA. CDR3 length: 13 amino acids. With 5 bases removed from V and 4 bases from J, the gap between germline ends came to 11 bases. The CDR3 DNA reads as TGTGCCAGCAGCCCTGGCATACGAGAGACCCAGTACTTC. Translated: CASSPGIRETQYF. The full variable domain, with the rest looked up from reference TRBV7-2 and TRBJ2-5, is GAGVSQSPSNKVTEKGKDVELRCDPISGHTALYWYRQSLGQGLEFLIYFQGNSAPDKSGLPSDRFSAERTGGSVSTLTIQRTQQEDSAVYLCASSPGIRETQYFGPGTRLLVL.

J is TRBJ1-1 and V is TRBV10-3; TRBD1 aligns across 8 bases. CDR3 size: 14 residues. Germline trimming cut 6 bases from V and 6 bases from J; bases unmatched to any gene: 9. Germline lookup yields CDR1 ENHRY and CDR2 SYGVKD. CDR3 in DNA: TGTGCCATCAGGGGGACAGGAACTCTATCTGAAGCTTTCTTT. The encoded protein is CAIRGTGTLSEAFF.

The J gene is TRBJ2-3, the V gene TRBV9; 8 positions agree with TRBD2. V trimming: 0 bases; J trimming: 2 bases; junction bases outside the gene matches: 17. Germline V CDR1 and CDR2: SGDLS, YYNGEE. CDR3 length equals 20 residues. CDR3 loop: CASSVEIEGGGGPFTDTQYF. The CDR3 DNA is TGTGCCAGCAGCGTAGAGATCGAGGGTGGCGGGGGGCCATTCACAGATACGCAGTATTTT.

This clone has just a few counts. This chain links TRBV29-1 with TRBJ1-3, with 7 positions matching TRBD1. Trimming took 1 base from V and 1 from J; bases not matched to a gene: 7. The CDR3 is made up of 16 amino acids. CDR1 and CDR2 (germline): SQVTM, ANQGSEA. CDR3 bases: TGCAGCGTTGAAGCCGTAAAGACAGGGTCTGGAAACACCATATATTTT. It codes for CSVEAVKTGSGNTIYF. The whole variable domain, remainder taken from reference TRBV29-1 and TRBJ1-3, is SAVISQKPSRDICQRGTSLTIQCQVDSQVTMMFWYRQQPGQSLTLIATANQGSEATYESGFVIDKFPISRPNLTFSTLTVSNMSPEDSSIYLCSVEAVKTGSGNTIYFGEGSWLTVV.

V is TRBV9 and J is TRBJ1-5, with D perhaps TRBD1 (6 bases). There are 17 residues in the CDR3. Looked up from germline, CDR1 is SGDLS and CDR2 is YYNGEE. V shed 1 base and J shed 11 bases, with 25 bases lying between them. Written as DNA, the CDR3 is TGTGCCAGCAGCGTAACCCCCACGGACTTCCAGACAGGAGCCCAGCATTTT. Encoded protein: CASSVTPTDFQTGAQHF.